Below, 16 T cell receptor beta chains from the same sample are listed, as sequenced in a study of long-term antiretroviral therapy in people with HIV (dated by TCRdb to between 2021 and 2023). The immunoSEQ hsTCRB v3.0 assay was used at survey level resolution for TRB variable region sequencing. TCRdb took this table from immuneACCESS and kept in-frame rearrangements with V and J called. Such tables lack part of the clones; where checked against another copy, unresolved V genes explain under half of the gap, and the rest is unexplained. For this sample there are 20,000 to 25,000 clones; roughly 87% appear just once. Of the sample, 6.5% to 10% falls within the top ten clones. Sequenced here: unsorted PBMCs, sampled 0.2 years before starting antiretroviral therapy. These TCRs come from a young man with HIV.

The rearrangement links TRBV9 to TRBJ2-7; D assignment may be TRBD1 or TRBD2 (5 bases each). V lost 3 bases and J lost 2, with 15 bases in between. Germline assignment: CDR1 SGDLS and CDR2 YYNGEE. CDR3 length: 15 amino acids. The chain's CDR3 is CASSDGAQGPYEQYF. CDR3 coding DNA: TGTGCCAGCAGCGACGGGGCCCAGGGCCCCTACGAGCAGTACTTC.

The chain uses TRBV9 and TRBJ1-5; D perhaps matches TRBD1 (5 bases). Germline values: CDR1 SGDLS, CDR2 YYNGEE. Trimming left V 4 bases short and J 4 bases short, with 15 bases between. The CDR3 contains 15 residues. The CDR3 is CASSPQGNSNQPQHF. The CDR3 DNA sequence: TGTGCCAGCAGCCCTCAGGGAAATAGTAATCAGCCCCAGCATTTT.

The table lists this clone with a count of one. The rearrangement uses TRBV5-6 and TRBJ2-4; 9 nucleotides line up with TRBD1. J was trimmed by 7 bases and V by 0 bases; bases with no gene match: 5. Looked up from germline, CDR1 is SGHDT and CDR2 is YYEEEE. The CDR3 sequence is 15 residues long. For the CDR3, the DNA is TGTGCCAGCAGCTTGGTCGGGACAGGGAAGAACATTCAGTACTTC. It codes for CASSLVGTGKNIQYF.

The CDR3 DNA sequence: TGTGCCAGCAGCTTGGGGAGGTCCTACGAGCAGTACTTC. It specifies CASSLGRSYEQYF. The genes are TRBV5-6 and TRBJ2-7, with a possible D match to TRBD2 (5 bases). Deletions cut 0 bases from V and 1 base from J, with 5 bases between. The CDR3 covers 13 residues. Germline lookup yields CDR1 SGHDT and CDR2 YYEEEE.

The gene calls are TRBV6-5 and TRBJ2-7; no clear D. Between the trimmed V and J ends, which lost 5 bases and 6 bases, there was a span of 8 bases. The CDR3 has 11 amino acids. Germline lookup yields CDR1 MNHEY and CDR2 SVGAGI. CDR3 region: CASSVGVEQYF. The CDR3 coding sequence is TGTGCCAGCAGTGTCGGAGTCGAGCAGTACTTC.

CDR3 sequence (DNA): TGTGCCAGCAGCTTAAATGGGTCGGGAAACACCATATATTTT. Amino acids: CASSLNGSGNTIYF. The rearrangement uses TRBV7-9 and TRBJ1-3, with no clear D. V was shortened by 2 bases and J by 4 bases, with 9 bases between the two germline ends. The CDR3 sequence is 14 residues long. The germline V gene has CDR1 SEHNR and CDR2 FQNEAQ (reference sequence).

The J gene is TRBJ1-1, the V gene TRBV6-1; D is perhaps TRBD1 (6 bases). Germline-derived CDR1 and CDR2 are MNHNS and SASEGT. The CDR3 totals 12 residues. V gave up 2 bases and J gave up 8 bases, with 9 bases separating them. CDR3 in amino acids: CASSEIQGEAFF. The CDR3 DNA follows: TGTGCCAGCAGTGAAATCCAGGGGGAAGCTTTCTTT.

The chain combines TRBV7-9 with TRBJ2-2; D perhaps matches TRBD1 (6 bases). Per germline, CDR1 SEHNR and CDR2 FQNEAQ (reference sequence). The V and J ends lost 5 bases and 6 bases respectively, with 13 bases between them. This CDR3 is 14 amino acids long. Here the CDR3 DNA reads TGTGCCAGCAGCCGGGACACCAAACCCGGGGAGCTGTTTTTT. Translated: CASSRDTKPGELFF.

This sequence joins TRBV11-2 and TRBJ2-2, with unresolved D. Germline lookup yields CDR1 SGHAT and CDR2 FQNNGV. This CDR3 is built from 13 residues. V was pared by 3 bases and J by 6 bases, with 8 bases between. The CDR3 here is CASSFDFPGELFF. DNA for the CDR3: TGTGCCAGCAGCTTCGACTTCCCCGGGGAGCTGTTTTTT.

This clone was detected only once. The DNA for the CDR3 is TGTGCCAGCAGCCCTACAGGGGATGGCTACACCTTC. It translates to CASSPTGDGYTF. V usage is TRBV5-6 and J usage is TRBJ1-2; 7 nucleotides align to TRBD1. Trimming took 4 bases from V and 6 from J; bases not matched to a gene: 3. The germline V gene has CDR1 SGHDT and CDR2 YYEEEE. CDR3 length equals 12 residues.

The chain joins TRBV5-1 to TRBJ2-3; TRBD2 matches 15 bases. The CDR3 covers 19 residues. V was pared by 4 bases and J by 0 bases, with 9 bases of the junction left unmatched. CDR1 SGHRS and CDR2 YFSETQ come from the germline V gene. CDR3 DNA sequence: TGCGCCAGCAGCCTATATGGACTAGCGGGGGGGACTAGCACAGATACGCAGTATTTT. This sequence encodes CASSLYGLAGGTSTDTQYF. The entire variable domain, with the rest obtained from reference TRBV5-1 and TRBJ2-3, is as follows: KAGVTQTPRYLIKTRGQQVTLSCSPISGHRSVSWYQQTPGQGLQFLFEYFSETQRNKGNFPGRFSGRQFSNSRSEMNVSTLELGDSALYLCASSLYGLAGGTSTDTQYFGPGTRLTVL.

The V and J genes are TRBV2 and TRBJ2-7, with 9 bases fitting TRBD1. Germline V CDR1 and CDR2: SNHLY, FYNNEI. Trimming removed 6 bases from V and 0 bases from J; junction bases left unmatched: 6. CDR3 length: 15 amino acids. The CDR3 DNA reads as TGTGCCAGCAGAGCCGGGACAGGGTACTCCTACGAGCAGTACTTC. Its protein is CASRAGTGYSYEQYF.

The sample holds one count of this clone. The chain recombines TRBV19 with TRBJ1-2; 12 bases are a match to TRBD1. V dropped 7 bases and J dropped 0; count of bases not matched to a gene: 3. Germline V gives CDR1 LNHDA, CDR2 SQIVND (reference sequence). This CDR3 is 15 amino acids long. The CDR3 DNA reads as TGTGCCAGTACGGGGACAGGGGGCTCTAACTATGGCTACACCTTC. This encodes CASTGTGGSNYGYTF.

This clone turned up a few times. V gene TRBV30 combines with J gene TRBJ2-5; D may be TRBD1 (6 bases). This CDR3 is 15 amino acids long. The V gene's germline CDR1 is GTSNPN and CDR2 SVGIG (reference sequence). The V end was cut by 7 bases, the J end by 0 bases, with 18 bases between. In DNA form, the CDR3 reads TGTGCCTTGCGAGGAGCCGGACAGTACCAAGAGACCCAGTACTTC. Its translation is CALRGAGQYQETQYF.

The chain has TRBV25-1 and TRBJ2-1; 10 bases map to TRBD2. Germline CDR1 MGHDK, CDR2 SYGVNS. The CDR3 has 13 residues. The ends lost 5 bases at V and 8 bases at J; junction bases unmatched: 3. CDR3 sequence: CASSLAGEYEQFF. CDR3 DNA sequence: TGTGCCAGCAGTCTAGCGGGGGAGTATGAGCAGTTCTTC.

This sequence joins TRBV7-2 and TRBJ1-6, with a possible D match to TRBD1 (5 bases). Between the trimmed V and J ends, which lost 1 base and 8 bases, there was a span of 9 bases. Germline V gene sequence: CDR1 SGHTA, CDR2 FQGNSA. The CDR3 is 14 amino acids. Written as DNA, the CDR3 is TGTGCCAGCAGCTTAGGCAGGGCTCATTCACCCCTCCACTTT. It is translated as CASSLGRAHSPLHF.